The clone carrying this T cell receptor (beta chain) has a handful of counts. This specimen belongs to a study of blood T cells in healthy people across ages. CDR1 and CDR2 (germline): MNHEY, SMNVEV (reference sequence). V was clipped by 5 bases and J by 5 bases, with 12 bases between them. There are 13 residues in the CDR3. Primed by a sample-barcoded 5' primer and a J-beta primer mix, a second PCR proceeded for about 7 to 11 cycles. TCRdb reprocessed the 5' RACE reads via MiXCR and lists one record per CDR3 protein. The sample records more than 500,000 distinct CDR3 sequences, about 27% being singletons. These data were also filed under a second study, of T cells of mothers and their children. That paper notes: Per 15 ul, 1.5 ug of RNA was used, with all extracted RNA going into cDNA synthesis. Sequencing returned over 8 million TCR beta CDR3 reads per mother and around 3 million per child. Relative to unrelated pairs, biologically related mother-child dyads exhibited marginally greater, non-significant overlap.

The rearrangement uses TRBV27 and TRBJ2-5, with D unclear. This TCR was recovered from a boy younger than 10 in good health. The sequenced sample was blood. The CDR3 region has the DNA TGTGCCAGCAGTCCCCCATCCGGGGAGACCCAGTACTTC. It codes for CASSPPSGETQYF.